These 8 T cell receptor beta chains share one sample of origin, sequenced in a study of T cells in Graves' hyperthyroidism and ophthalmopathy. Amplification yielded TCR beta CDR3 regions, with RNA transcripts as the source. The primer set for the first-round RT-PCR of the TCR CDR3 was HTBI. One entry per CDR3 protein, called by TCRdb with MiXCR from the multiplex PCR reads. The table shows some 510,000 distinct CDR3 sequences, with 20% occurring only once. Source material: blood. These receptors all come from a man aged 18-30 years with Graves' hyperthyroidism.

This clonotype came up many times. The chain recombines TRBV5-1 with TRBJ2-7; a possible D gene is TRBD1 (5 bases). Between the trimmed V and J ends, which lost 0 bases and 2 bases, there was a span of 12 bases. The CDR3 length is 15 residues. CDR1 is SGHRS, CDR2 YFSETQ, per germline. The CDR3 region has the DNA TGCGCCAGCAGCTTGGCTCAGGGTTCTGCCTACGAGCAGTACTTC. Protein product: CASSLAQGSAYEQYF.

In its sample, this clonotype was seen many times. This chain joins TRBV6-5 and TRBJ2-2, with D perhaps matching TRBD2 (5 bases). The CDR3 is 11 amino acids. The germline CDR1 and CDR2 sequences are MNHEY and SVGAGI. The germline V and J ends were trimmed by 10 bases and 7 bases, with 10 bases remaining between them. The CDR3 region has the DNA TGTGCCACCGCGGCGGGCGGGGAGCTGTTTTTT. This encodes CATAAGGELFF.

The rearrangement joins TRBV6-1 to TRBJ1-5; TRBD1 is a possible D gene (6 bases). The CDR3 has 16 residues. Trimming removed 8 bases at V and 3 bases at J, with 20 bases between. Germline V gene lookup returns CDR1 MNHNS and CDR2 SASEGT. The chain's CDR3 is CASGNWWGAFNQPQHF. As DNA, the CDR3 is TGTGCCAGCGGCAATTGGTGGGGGGCGTTCAATCAGCCCCAGCATTTT.

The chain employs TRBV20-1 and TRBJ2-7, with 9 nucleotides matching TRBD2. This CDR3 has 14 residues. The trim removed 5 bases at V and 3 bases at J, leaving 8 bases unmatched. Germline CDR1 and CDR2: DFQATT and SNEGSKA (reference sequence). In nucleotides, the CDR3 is TGCAGTGCTCCCTCGCCTAGCGGGAACTACGAGCAGTACTTC. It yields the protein CSAPSPSGNYEQYF.

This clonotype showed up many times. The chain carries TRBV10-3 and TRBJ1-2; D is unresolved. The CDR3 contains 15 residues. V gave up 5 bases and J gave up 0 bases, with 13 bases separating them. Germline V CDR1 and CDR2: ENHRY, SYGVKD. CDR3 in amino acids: CAISKKGKANYGYTF. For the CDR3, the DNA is TGTGCCATCAGTAAGAAGGGCAAGGCTAACTATGGCTACACCTTC.

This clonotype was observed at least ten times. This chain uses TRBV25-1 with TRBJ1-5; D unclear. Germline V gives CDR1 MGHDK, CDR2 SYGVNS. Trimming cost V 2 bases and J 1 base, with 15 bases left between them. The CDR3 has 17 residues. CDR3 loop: CASSEGGTNPSNQPQHF. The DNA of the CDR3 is TGTGCCAGCAGTGAAGGTGGAACAAACCCCAGCAATCAGCCCCAGCATTTT.

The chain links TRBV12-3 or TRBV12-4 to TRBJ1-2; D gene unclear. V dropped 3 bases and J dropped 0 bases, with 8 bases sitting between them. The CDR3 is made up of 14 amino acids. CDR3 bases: TGTGCCAGCAGTTTCAACGTAGCTAACTATGGCTACACCTTC. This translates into CASSFNVANYGYTF.

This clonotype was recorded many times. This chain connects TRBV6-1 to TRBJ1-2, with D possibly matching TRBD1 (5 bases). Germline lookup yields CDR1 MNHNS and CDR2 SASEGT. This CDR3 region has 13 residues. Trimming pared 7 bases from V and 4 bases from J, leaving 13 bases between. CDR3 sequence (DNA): TGTGCCAGCACCAATGCCGGGGGCTATGGCTACACCTTC. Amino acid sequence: CASTNAGGYGYTF.